This T cell receptor beta chain originates from a study of a mutant IDH1 vaccine in newly diagnosed glioma. At the level of the study: Patients were pretreated with radiotherapy, temozolomide, or both, mostly both.

The protocol was immunoSEQ multiplex PCR, while the TCRdb copy is restricted to in-frame clones and leaves out a portion. The data contain about 30,000 clones, roughly 89% of them singletons. Specified time point: week 11, during vaccination. Doses consisted of 300 ug of mutant IDH1 20-mer peptide each, paired with topical imiquimod. About this clone: The target antigen is unknown.

The study, taken as a whole, reports: Pseudoprogression appears to have had no connection to changes in top peripheral T cell clonotypes. Evidence of vaccine-induced immune responses was documented in approximately 93% of patients.

Germline V gene sequence: CDR1 SEHNR, CDR2 FQNEAQ (reference sequence). V was clipped by 5 bases and J by 6 bases; unmatched bases: 10. The CDR3 loop spans 16 amino acids. This receptor was taken from a young man with glioma. The material was PBMCs, obtained from a glioma patient whose treatment included an IDH1 peptide vaccine. J is TRBJ2-2 and V is TRBV7-9; 9 bases align to TRBD1. The CDR3 protein is CASSATGTGRSGELFF. The CDR3 nucleotides are TGTGCCAGCAGCGCCACCGGGACAGGGCGTTCCGGGGAGCTGTTTTTT.